This T cell receptor beta chain is drawn from a study of cytomegalovirus exposure and HLA in healthy donors. This clone was seen only once. Antigen specificity is unknown. The germline V gene has CDR1 MDHEN and CDR2 SYDVKM. The length of the CDR3 is 17 residues. Trimming removed 3 bases from V and 3 bases from J; junction bases left unmatched: 9. This PCR relied on a set of 60 Vbeta primers and 13 Jbeta primers. Profiling relied on immunoSEQ multiplex PCR, and the TCRdb table lists in-frame clones only, not all of them. This sample yields about 190,000 clones, of which over 70% are seen a single time; about 1.6% belongs to the top ten. Study-wide points: A later analysis found that most CMV-associated TCR beta chains appeared HLA-restricted. CMV serostatus was the sole immune exposure information available. Exclusion as indistinguishable affected some V segments, including TRBV6-2 and TRBV6-3.

The source of this sequence is a woman under 30 in good health and CMV-seronegative. Material for sequencing was PBMCs. This sequence joins TRBV28 and TRBJ2-7; 12 nucleotides align to TRBD2. CDR3 coding DNA: TGTGCCAGCAGTTTCCAGACTAGCGGGAGACATCACTACGAGCAGTACTTC. Translation gives CASSFQTSGRHHYEQYF.